One T cell receptor beta chain is described in this entry. What antigen it recognizes has not been identified. Within one base of it there is no much larger clone, and no base qualities were kept. The sample comes from a study of T cells in Graves' hyperthyroidism and ophthalmopathy (dated by TCRdb to about 2019). Concerning the study at large: Peripheral blood was sampled at the time of initial diagnosis, prior to any treatment. According to the paper, TCR Vbeta CDR3 sequencing was carried out on over 130 peripheral blood samples, which came from 40 to 45 ophthalmopathy, 75 or so hyperthyroidism and approximately 17 progressor patients. To identify TCR V-J signatures that set the groups apart, the researchers used a discovery cohort of approximately 98 patients, made up of some 41 with Graves' ophthalmopathy and around 58 with stable Graves' hyperthyroidism. The study also compared thyroid tissue and blood T-cell repertoires from more than five Graves' hyperthyroidism patients. For training and testing, the 100 or so patients in the discovery cohort were randomly divided in a 7:3 ratio. After sampling, hyperthyroidism patients received methimazole starting at 30 mg daily, and ophthalmopathy patients received high-dose intravenous methylprednisolone. Whether ophthalmopathy could be predicted prospectively was tested in an independent validation cohort made up of about 18 hyperthyroidism patients plus 17 patients who later progressed to ophthalmopathy.

Stable Graves' hyperthyroidism was defined as no progression to ophthalmopathy during 18 months of follow-up. Hyperthyroidism patients were aged 18 to 65 years and newly diagnosed, with disease duration of less than 2 months. Exclusion was applied to patients with uncontrolled infections, other autoimmune diseases, pregnancy or lactation. Diagnoses relied on clinical symptoms, serum thyroxine and TRAb, thyroid ultrasound and orbital computed tomography. PBMCs were isolated from about 10 ml of fresh peripheral blood by Ficoll-Paque density gradient centrifugation. Total RNA was extracted with Trizol reagent, and quality was checked on an Agilent 2100 Bioanalyzer. The germline V gene encodes CDR1 MGHDK and CDR2 SYGVNS. Measured from the cysteine to the phenylalanine, the CDR3 is 13 residues long. CDR3 DNA only is kept here, 39 bases in frame from base 1. V sheds 6 bases and J sheds 0 bases, leaving 9 bases between their ends.

The full study reports these points: In cross-validation, a model built on a 13 V-J signature told ophthalmopathy apart from stable hyperthyroidism with 85% to 90% sensitivity and about 81% specificity, and in testing the same model reached 80%/75%. No statistical method was used to fix the sample size in advance, and group allocation was not hidden from the investigators. Most expanded thyroid clonotypes (frequency above 0.001) were also detected in blood, a finding suggesting that blood repertoires may reflect thyroid immune responses. In validation, the model predicted progression to ophthalmopathy a median of approximately 6.6 months before onset, with around 70% sensitivity and 72.22% specificity.

The TCR beta CDR3 regions were amplified from the RNA transcripts. A first-round RT-PCR of the TCR CDR3 used the HTBI primer set with the Qiagen OneStep RT-PCR kit. Libraries were constructed in a second round of multiplex PCR, after which size selection and purification were carried out. Libraries were sequenced paired-end with 100 bp reads on an Illumina HiSeq2000. Regarding the original processing steps: Raw data were processed with SOAPnuke, discarding reads with adapters, uncalled bases, mean Phred below 15, or no exact constant-primer or identifier match. COPE v1.2.5 was used to merge the high-quality paired reads, and each unique nucleotide sequence was defined as a clonotype. Clonotypes were aligned to IMGT TRBV, TRBD and TRBJ reference segments using MiTCR v1.1. The analysis was restricted to V-J combinations with a frequency above 0.0001, which together covered about 99% of the repertoires. The TCS score was defined as the ratio of F50 (clonal expansion) to E x V (chaos), calculated using BLOSUM62-based TCRdist between CDR3 peptides within each V-J. Welch's t-statistics and random forest reduced some 510 V-J features to about 13, which were used in a naive Bayes classifier (R e1071). The Morisita-Horn index was used to measure how similar the thyroid and blood repertoires were. TCRdb reworked the public reads: Q25 trimming with fastp, MiXCR clone assembly, productive beta chains retained. Records with the same CDR3 protein are collapsed into one entry carrying the most frequent genes and DNA. Here the V and J calls rest on TCRdb's processing, not on the authors' analysis. For this sample there are hundreds of thousands of distinct CDR3 sequences; roughly 40% appear just once. The ten largest make up 7.5% to 9.5% of the sample.

The sample taken for sequencing was blood. The source of this sequence is a young man with Graves' hyperthyroidism. The chain employs TRBV25-1 and TRBJ2-7; the D gene identity is not certain. This receptor has the CDR3 CASRDVLSYEQYF. The DNA reads TGTGCCAGCAGGGACGTCCTCTCCTACGAGCAGTACTTC.